This is a list of T cell receptor beta chains from one sample in a study of neurological immune-mediated disorders. TCRdb called the 5' RACE reads again in MiXCR, with one record for every CDR3 protein. The table includes about 37,000 distinct CDR3 sequences, under 14% detected once. Input material: CD4+ T cells from blood. The receptors here all came from a woman in her 30s with HTLV-1-associated myelopathy (HAM/TSP). Each CDR3 is given with its conserved first and last residue. Fields, in order: clone size, J gene, V gene, D gene, CDR3 DNA, CDR3 protein. A D gene is named only where the DNA matches it firmly. Rows may omit the clone size; those that give it use once, few, many or a size class.

many TRBJ2-2 TRBV12-3/TRBV12-4 - TGTGCCAGCAGTTTTATTTCTTTTCGGGGGACCGGGGAGCTGTTTTTT CASSFISFRGTGELFF
medium-sized TRBJ2-2 TRBV5-1 TRBD2 TGCGCCAGCAGCTTCCTCGGCGGGGGGGCCTACACCGGGGAGCTGTTTTTT CASSFLGGGAYTGELFF
many TRBJ1-2 TRBV27 TRBD1 TGTGCCAGCAGTTTAGGCACAGGGGGAGGCTACACCTTC CASSLGTGGGYTF
many TRBJ1-2 TRBV9 - TGTGCCAGCAGCGTAGGTGACTATGGCTACACCTTC CASSVGDYGYTF
- TRBJ2-1 TRBV7-6 - TGTGCCAGCACCGTCGGTGGACTACCCTACAATGAGCAGTTCTTC CASTVGGLPYNEQFF
many TRBJ2-4 TRBV11-2 - TGTGCCAGCAGCCTTTCAACAGGAGCAGCCAAAAACATTCAGTACTTC CASSLSTGAAKNIQYF
many TRBJ2-3 TRBV5-1 TRBD2 TGCGCCAGCAGCCAAGTCCCCGGACTAGGGGGCACAGATACGCAGTATTTT CASSQVPGLGGTDTQYF
- TRBJ2-7 TRBV30 TRBD2 TGTGCCTGGAGTGTGGGACTAGCTAGCTCCTACGAGCAGTACTTC CAWSVGLASSYEQYF
many TRBJ2-1 TRBV20-1 - TGCAGTACCCTCCGCGAACAGGGGACTATGGAAGAGCAGTTCTTC CSTLREQGTMEEQFF
many TRBJ2-2 TRBV24-1 - TGTGCCACCGGGGACCCCGGGGAGCTGTTTTTT CATGDPGELFF
many TRBJ2-1 TRBV10-3 TRBD2 TGTGCCATCAGGGGGGGGACTACCAATGAGCAGTTCTTC CAIRGGTTNEQFF
many TRBJ1-2 TRBV2 - TGTGCCAGCAGTGAAAATGGAGGGACCTATGGCTACACCTTC CASSENGGTYGYTF
many TRBJ1-1 TRBV5-1 - TGCGCCAGCAGCTTGGTGCTGGGTAAGACTGAAGCTTTCTTT CASSLVLGKTEAFF
many TRBJ1-6 TRBV2 - TGTGCCAGCAGTGAAGCGCGTTCACCCCTCCACTTT CASSEARSPLHF
- TRBJ2-2 TRBV30 - TGTGCCTGGAGTGGCACAGCCGAAACCGGGGAGCTGTTTTTT CAWSGTAETGELFF
many TRBJ1-2 TRBV20-1 - TGCAGTGCGGTGCGGACGGGCTATGGCTACACCTTC CSAVRTGYGYTF
many TRBJ2-7 TRBV7-8 TRBD2 TGTGCCAGCAGCACCAGCGGGGTTGGTTCCTACGAGCAGTACTTC CASSTSGVGSYEQYF
many TRBJ1-5 TRBV5-1 TRBD1 TGCGCCAGCAGCCCCGGGACAGGGGATCAGCCCCAGCATTTT CASSPGTGDQPQHF
- TRBJ1-2 TRBV24-1 TRBD1 TGTACCACCAGTGACGGCCGGGACAGGGATCTCGGTGGCTACACATTC CTTSDGRDRDLGGYTF
many TRBJ1-3 TRBV5-6 - TGTGCCAGCAGCTCCGCCGGGGGCACAACTGGAAACACCATATATTTT CASSSAGGTTGNTIYF
many TRBJ1-1 TRBV12-3/TRBV12-4 - TGTGCCAGCCGCCCCTGGTCGGGGGCGGTTGAAGCTTTCTTT CASRPWSGAVEAFF
many TRBJ1-1 TRBV2 TRBD1 TGTGCCAGAGGACAGGGGACCGACACTGAAGCTTTCTTT CARGQGTDTEAFF